Following are 24 T cell receptor beta chains from one sample sequenced in a study of regulatory T cells in long-lasting Graves disease (dated by TCRdb to the early 2020s). The method behind the library was multiplex PCR. The sequencer listed for this sample is Illumina HiSeq 4000. TCR beta libraries were built with iRepertoire HTBI primers and Arm-PCR amplification of CDR3 regions. The raw public reads went through TCRdb reprocessing: fastp at Q25, MiXCR clone calling, in-frame beta chains kept. Every CDR3 protein is listed once, alongside the most common genes and DNA of its rows. Across this sample there are 550,000 to 650,000 distinct CDR3 sequences, with roughly 16% seen only once. The leading ten clones occupy around 12% of the sample. In the paper's terms, the time point label means: newly diagnosed GD, antithyroid drugs for less than 3 months. For both TCR sequencing and RNA sequencing, RNA was extracted from PBMCs using TRIzol.

The same data also contributed to another study, on T cells in Graves' hyperthyroidism and ophthalmopathy.

Sequencing used peripheral blood mononuclear cells (PBMCs), obtained at new diagnosis, from a patient treated with antithyroid drugs. The receptors shown here come from a man younger than 35 with Graves disease. Donor details come from another sample of the same person, matched by shared clones.

This clonotype came up a few times. This chain joins TRBV5-1 and TRBJ2-7; 9 positions agree with TRBD2. Germline V gene lookup returns CDR1 SGHRS and CDR2 YFSETQ. Trimming at V came to 4 bases and at J to 2 bases, leaving 10 bases not matched to a gene. The CDR3 sequence is 16 residues long. In nucleotides, the CDR3 is TGCGCCAGCAGCAGAAATAGCGGGAGACCAGCCTACGAGCAGTACTTC. Its protein is CASSRNSGRPAYEQYF.

With regard to this clonotype: Given a much more abundant clone one base away, this may be a read error. V gene TRBV20-1 combines with J gene TRBJ2-3, with TRBD2 identical over 7 bases. V lost 7 bases to trimming and J lost 2 bases; unmatched junction nucleotides: 9. The germline CDR1 and CDR2 sequences are DFQATT and SNEGSKA (reference sequence). The CDR3 spans 14 residues. The CDR3 loop reads CSVSLAEFTDTQYF. The CDR3 DNA is TGCAGTGTTAGTCTAGCGGAGTTCACAGATACGCAGTATTTT.

The V call is TRBV5-7, the J call TRBJ1-2; 9 bases align to TRBD1. TRBV5-7 is identified as an open reading frame with a role that is uncertain. The ends lost 4 bases at V and 1 base at J; junction bases unmatched: 5. CDR3 length: 15 amino acids. The chain's CDR3 is CASSTWTGDNYGYTF. The CDR3 DNA reads as TGTGCCAGCAGCACCTGGACAGGGGATAACTATGGCTACACCTTC.

This clonotype was counted many times. The chain uses TRBV20-1 and TRBJ1-2; 12 bases fit TRBD1. CDR3 length equals 14 residues. With V trimmed by 6 bases and J by 4 bases, 6 bases remained unmatched. Germline CDR1 DFQATT, CDR2 SNEGSKA (reference sequence). DNA for the CDR3: TGCAGTGCCCCTTGGGACAGGGGGCTCTATGGCTACACCTTC. This gives the protein CSAPWDRGLYGYTF.

As for this clonotype: A much larger clonotype is one base distant, so this may be a read error. The chain employs TRBV5-1 and TRBJ1-4; D gene ambiguous. This CDR3 comprises 14 residues. V lost 4 bases and J lost 8, with 15 bases in between. The germline gives CDR1 SGHRS, CDR2 YFSETQ. CDR3: CASSTERGVEKLFF. The CDR3 bases are TGCGCCAGCAGCACGGAACGGGGAGTCGAAAAACTGTTTTTT.

This clonotype was seen ten or more times. The chain has TRBV29-1 and TRBJ2-5; D tentatively reads TRBD1 or TRBD2 (5 bases each). Germline lookup yields CDR1 SQVTM and CDR2 ANQGSEA. The CDR3 has 11 amino acids. Trimming cost V 7 bases and J 7 bases, with 13 bases left between them. CDR3 coding DNA: TGCAGCGCCCGGGGCTCGGTGACCCAGTACTTC. Translation gives CSARGSVTQYF.

The table lists this clonotype with many counts. The gene calls are TRBV11-1 and TRBJ2-1, with D possibly TRBD2 on 6 matching bases. The CDR3 is 16 amino acids. V lost 0 bases and J 6 bases, leaving 15 bases between the germline ends. Germline assignment: CDR1 SGHAT and CDR2 FQDESV (reference sequence). CDR3 residues: CASSLALSGVGNEQFF. In DNA form, the CDR3 reads TGTGCCAGCAGCTTAGCGTTATCGGGAGTCGGCAATGAGCAGTTCTTC.

In its sample, this clonotype was seen many times. The chain couples TRBV6-1 to TRBJ2-1; 14 bases are a match to TRBD2. V shed 6 bases, J shed 6 bases, and the junction held 1 base outside the gene matches. This CDR3 region has 14 residues. Germline assignment: CDR1 MNHNS and CDR2 SASEGT. The CDR3 here is CASSGTSGSNEQFF. DNA of the CDR3: TGTGCCAGCAGCGGGACTAGCGGGAGCAATGAGCAGTTCTTC.

This CDR3 is CASSVDGVAGLNEQFF. In DNA, the CDR3 is TGTGCCAGCAGCGTAGACGGGGTGGCGGGCCTCAATGAGCAGTTCTTC. This chain uses TRBV9 with TRBJ2-1; possibly TRBD2 for D (5 bases). Between the trimmed V and J ends, which lost 0 bases and 6 bases, there was a span of 16 bases. This CDR3 contains 16 residues. Germline V CDR1 and CDR2: SGDLS, YYNGEE.

The V gene is TRBV19, the J gene TRBJ2-7; 9 nucleotides match TRBD2. The junction had 15 bases not matched to a gene; V was cut back by 5 bases and J by 7 bases. This CDR3 region has 16 residues. The germline V gene has CDR1 LNHDA and CDR2 SQIVND (reference sequence). The DNA for the CDR3 is TGTGCCAGTAGTTTCGGAGCGGGAGGCCCTCTCGGAGAGCAGTACTTC. Its translation: CASSFGAGGPLGEQYF.

The rearrangement links TRBV30 to TRBJ2-1; 8 nucleotides align to TRBD1. CDR1 is GTSNPN and CDR2 is SVGIG in the germline V gene (reference sequence). V lost 4 bases to trimming and J lost 10 bases; unmatched junction nucleotides: 15. The CDR3 runs to 15 residues. DNA for the CDR3: TGTGCCTGGACCCAGTGGATCCAGGGGGCCAACGAGCAGTTCTTC. This gives the protein CAWTQWIQGANEQFF.

V usage is TRBV19 and J usage is TRBJ1-4; TRBD1 matches 8 bases. The V segment lost 7 bases and the J segment 7 bases; nucleotides outside the gene matches: 14. Per the germline V gene, CDR1 is LNHDA and CDR2 is SQIVND (reference sequence). This CDR3 region has 16 residues. Written as DNA, the CDR3 is TGTGCCAGTATCCCAGCGACAGGGGAGAGTCCTGAAAAACTGTTTTTT. Its translation is CASIPATGESPEKLFF.

This clonotype has a count of ten or more. The chain carries TRBV11-1 and TRBJ2-1; D is undetermined. Trimming removed 0 bases from V and 6 bases from J, with 9 bases in between. Germline V gives CDR1 SGHAT, CDR2 FQDESV (reference sequence). The CDR3 has 14 residues. CDR3 amino acids: CASSLAIAVNEQFF. The CDR3 nucleotides read TGTGCCAGCAGCTTAGCGATAGCTGTCAATGAGCAGTTCTTC.

This clonotype was seen more than once but under ten times. The chain employs TRBV4-1 and TRBJ1-1; TRBD1 matches at 8 bases. CDR3 length equals 14 residues. Per germline, CDR1 MGHRA and CDR2 YSYEKL. The V and J ends lost 3 bases and 4 bases, in that order; junction bases with no gene match: 4. The CDR3 protein is CASSHGQGSTEAFF. CDR3 DNA sequence: TGCGCCAGCAGCCACGGACAGGGCAGCACTGAAGCTTTCTTT.

Ten or more counts support this clonotype. This chain connects TRBV29-1 to TRBJ2-4; TRBD1 agrees at 9 bases. The junction had 3 bases not matched to a gene; V was cut back by 0 bases and J by 6 bases. CDR3 length: 14 amino acids. The germline V gene encodes CDR1 SQVTM and CDR2 ANQGSEA. CDR3 loop: CSVEEGQGLNIQYF. The CDR3 region has the DNA TGCAGCGTTGAAGAGGGACAGGGCCTAAACATTCAGTACTTC. The full variable domain, its missing parts supplied by reference TRBV29-1 and TRBJ2-4, is SAVISQKPSRDICQRGTSLTIQCQVDSQVTMMFWYRQQPGQSLTLIATANQGSEATYESGFVIDKFPISRPNLTFSTLTVSNMSPEDSSIYLCSVEEGQGLNIQYFGAGTRLSVL.

The table lists this clonotype with many counts. The rearrangement links TRBV5-1 to TRBJ1-1; perhaps TRBD1 as D (6 bases). CDR1 is SGHRS and CDR2 is YFSETQ in the germline V gene. The length of the CDR3 is 16 residues. Trimming shortened V by 4 bases and J by 4 bases, and 20 bases separated the two germline ends. Here the CDR3 DNA reads TGCGCCAGCAGCCGTTCGGACAGCCGGAAATTCACTGAAGCTTTCTTT. Its translation is CASSRSDSRKFTEAFF. The full variable domain, in which reference TRBV5-1 and TRBJ1-1 provide the parts outside the CDR3, is KAGVTQTPRYLIKTRGQQVTLSCSPISGHRSVSWYQQTPGQGLQFLFEYFSETQRNKGNFPGRFSGRQFSNSRSEMNVSTLELGDSALYLCASSRSDSRKFTEAFFGQGTRLTVV.

This chain uses TRBV19 with TRBJ1-6; D may be TRBD1 (6 bases). This CDR3 region has 15 residues. Trimming took off 8 bases at V and 10 bases at J, with 21 bases between the two ends. CDR1 and CDR2 (germline): LNHDA, SQIVND (reference sequence). In DNA form, the CDR3 reads TGTGCCAGTGGCCTCGGTCGCTCTCAGGGGTCACCCCTCCACTTT. It specifies CASGLGRSQGSPLHF.

Points on this clonotype: The junction shows a germline mismatch at one end, possibly a read error. The chain uses TRBV30 and TRBJ2-4; TRBD1 matches 7 bases. This CDR3 is built from 16 residues. CDR1 is GTSNPN and CDR2 is SVGIG in the germline V gene (reference sequence). This chain's CDR3 is CAWSVQGSYSKNTQYF. The CDR3 region has the DNA TGTGCCTGGAGTGTACAGGGGAGTTATTCCAAAAACACTCAGTACTTC.

This clonotype was recorded a few times. The chain recombines TRBV5-4 with TRBJ2-1; 12 positions agree with TRBD2. The CDR3 is 16 amino acids. V lost 4 bases and J lost 2; bases outside the gene matches: 4. Germline loops: CDR1 SGHNT, CDR2 YYREEE (reference sequence). The CDR3 region is CASSDRLAGAYNEQFF. In DNA, the CDR3 is TGTGCCAGCAGCGATAGACTAGCGGGAGCCTACAATGAGCAGTTCTTC.

Concerning this clonotype: With a much larger clone just one base away, this may be a read error. The chain employs TRBV24-1 and TRBJ1-1; TRBD1 is a possible D gene (6 bases). Trimming took 4 bases from V and 11 from J, leaving 13 bases between them. The CDR3 consists of 12 residues. Per the germline V gene, CDR1 is KGHDR and CDR2 is SFDVKD. The CDR3 sequence: CATSDTQGNAFF. In DNA form, the CDR3 reads TGTGCCACCAGTGACACCCAGGGGAACGCTTTCTTT.

This clonotype came up many times. The chain joins TRBV28 to TRBJ2-7, with TRBD1 as a possible D gene (5 bases). The germline V gene encodes CDR1 MDHEN and CDR2 SYDVKM. The CDR3 has 14 residues. Trimming took 3 bases from V and 1 from J, leaving 10 bases between them. In DNA, the CDR3 is TGTGCCAGCAGTTTTACAGGAGTATCCTACGAGCAGTACTTC. Translated: CASSFTGVSYEQYF. The whole variable domain, filled in from reference TRBV28 and TRBJ2-7, reads DVKVTQSSRYLVKRTGEKVFLECVQDMDHENMFWYRQDPGLGLRLIYFSYDVKMKEKGDIPEGYSVSREKKERFSLILESASTNQTSMYLCASSFTGVSYEQYFGPGTRLTVT.

This clonotype was seen repeatedly, ten times or more. The chain combines TRBV12-3 or TRBV12-4 with TRBJ2-7, with 14 nucleotides matching TRBD2. After removal of 5 bases from V and 7 bases from J, the junction contained 13 bases not matched to a gene. The length of the CDR3 is 17 residues. DNA for the CDR3: TGTGCCAGCAGTCCACCCCTCGGACTAGCGGGGGGTAAGGAGCAGTACTTC. It translates to CASSPPLGLAGGKEQYF.

The chain recombines TRBV4-1 with TRBJ1-4; D ambiguous. From germline, CDR1 is MGHRA and CDR2 YSYEKL. The V and J ends lost 4 bases and 4 bases respectively, with 7 bases between them. The CDR3 is made up of 13 amino acids. DNA for the CDR3: TGCGCCAGCAGCCGGTGGGTTAATGAAAAACTGTTTTTT. Encoded protein: CASSRWVNEKLFF.

Remarks on this clonotype: Since a much larger clone is just one base distant, this may be a read error. V gene TRBV28 combines with J gene TRBJ2-3; 7 positions match TRBD2. CDR1 and CDR2 (germline): MDHEN, SYDVKM. CDR3 length equals 16 residues. The CDR3 DNA reads as TGTGCCAGCAGTTCCCCGACTAGCTGGGTGACAGATACGCAGTGTTTT. Protein product: CASSSPTSWVTDTQCF.